Each of the 30 T cell receptor beta chains below was sequenced from the same sample in a study of T cell responses to AZD1222 COVID-19 vaccine. Using immunoSEQ multiplex PCR, the repertoire was profiled, and TCRdb retains in-frame clones only, with some absent. The data contain some 120,000 clones, roughly nine tenths of them singletons. The sequencing here drew on peripheral blood, taken on day 0 of AZD1222 vaccination. All receptors come from an adult in good health.

V gene TRBV6-1 combines with J gene TRBJ1-1; TRBD1 matches 7 bases. This CDR3 comprises 14 residues. V was clipped by 2 bases and J by 0 bases; unmatched bases: 0. Germline assignment: CDR1 MNHNS and CDR2 SASEGT. The DNA for the CDR3 is TGTGCCAGCAGTGAACAGGGGGTGAACACTGAAGCTTTCTTT. It translates to CASSEQGVNTEAFF.

The genes are TRBV28 and TRBJ2-7; D gene uncertain. The CDR3 is made up of 12 amino acids. Trimming removed 2 bases from V and 3 bases from J, with 5 bases in between. Germline loops: CDR1 MDHEN, CDR2 SYDVKM. CDR3 in amino acids: CASSLNFYEQYF. In DNA form, the CDR3 reads TGTGCCAGCAGTTTAAATTTCTACGAGCAGTACTTC.

This chain uses TRBV3-1 (or the pseudogene TRBV3-2) with TRBJ2-2; 7 bases align to TRBD2. The CDR3 loop spans 18 amino acids. J gave up 0 bases and V 0 bases, and 7 bases lay outside the gene matches. Germline CDR1 LGHDT, CDR2 YNNKEL (reference sequence). The CDR3 nucleotides are TGTGCCAGCAGCCAAGAGGGTGGGAGGGTTTCGAACACCGGGGAGCTGTTTTTT. Its translation: CASSQEGGRVSNTGELFF.

V gene TRBV5-1 combines with J gene TRBJ1-2, with 9 bases that match TRBD1. The CDR3 consists of 16 residues. CDR1 SGHRS and CDR2 YFSETQ come from the germline V gene. V lost 0 bases, J lost 8 bases, and 11 bases stayed unmatched. CDR3: CASSLGAPGTGWGYTF. CDR3 nucleotide sequence: TGCGCCAGCAGCTTGGGGGCACCCGGGACAGGGTGGGGCTACACCTTC.

V gene TRBV4-2 combines with J gene TRBJ1-1, with 7 positions matching TRBD1. Per the germline V gene, CDR1 is LGHNA and CDR2 is YNFKEQ. This CDR3 comprises 15 residues. Losses at the gene ends were 0 bases for V and 3 bases for J; bases not matched to a gene: 4. Here the CDR3 DNA reads TGTGCCAGCAGCCAAGATGAAGACAGGGACACTGAAGCTTTCTTT. Protein product: CASSQDEDRDTEAFF.

The rearrangement links TRBV3-1 (or the pseudogene TRBV3-2) to TRBJ1-6, with no clear D. The germline V gene encodes CDR1 LGHDT and CDR2 YNNKEL (reference sequence). V lost 2 bases to trimming and J lost 6 bases, with 14 bases between them. The CDR3 has 16 residues. Here the CDR3 DNA reads TGTGCCAGCAGCCAATTTTCGGGGTTATCTAATTCACCCCTCCACTTT. As protein: CASSQFSGLSNSPLHF.

This clone has a single count. This chain links TRBV30 with TRBJ2-1, with 10 bases fitting TRBD2. CDR3 length equals 15 residues. Germline values: CDR1 GTSNPN, CDR2 SVGIG (reference sequence). The V segment lost 3 bases and the J segment 8 bases; nucleotides outside the gene matches: 10. CDR3 bases: TGTGCCTGGAGCAAGGGGAGCGGGGGGGAAGATGAGCAGTTCTTC. The encoded protein is CAWSKGSGGEDEQFF.

This clone was counted between two and nine times. V is TRBV27 and J is TRBJ2-1; 9 positions match TRBD2. This CDR3 region has 17 residues. J was trimmed by 5 bases and V by 0 bases; bases with no gene match: 8. CDR1 is MNHEY and CDR2 is SMNVEV in the germline V gene (reference sequence). The CDR3 loop is CASSLSTSGFKDNEQFF. CDR3 in DNA: TGTGCCAGCAGTTTATCCACTAGCGGGTTTAAGGACAATGAGCAGTTCTTC.

The chain uses TRBV9 and TRBJ2-7, with D perhaps matching TRBD2 (5 bases). The V and J ends lost 4 bases and 6 bases respectively, with 14 bases between them. This CDR3 region has 13 residues. CDR1 is SGDLS and CDR2 is YYNGEE in the germline V gene. CDR3: CASSHLNRGEQYF. The CDR3 region has the DNA TGTGCCAGCAGCCACCTCAACCGGGGCGAGCAGTACTTC.

This chain uses TRBV12-3 or TRBV12-4 with TRBJ2-2; D unclear. V gave up 6 bases and J gave up 1 base, with 6 bases separating them. CDR3 length equals 13 residues. The CDR3 sequence is CASRLQNTGELFF. CDR3 nucleotides: TGTGCCAGCAGACTTCAGAACACCGGGGAGCTGTTTTTT.

The chain carries TRBV28 and TRBJ1-1, with D unclear. The germline CDR1 and CDR2 sequences are MDHEN and SYDVKM. The CDR3 length is 13 residues. The V end was cut by 6 bases, the J end by 3 bases, with 11 bases between. CDR3 amino acids: CASSTWRDTEAFF. The CDR3 DNA reads TGTGCCAGCAGCACTTGGCGGGACACTGAAGCTTTCTTT.

The chain employs TRBV6-6 and TRBJ1-2; maybe TRBD1 (5 bases). The V and J ends lost 7 bases and 4 bases respectively, with 10 bases between them. Germline values: CDR1 MNHNY, CDR2 SVGAGI (reference sequence). The CDR3 has 12 amino acids. The chain's CDR3 is CASKGTSYGYTF. Here the CDR3 DNA reads TGTGCCAGCAAGGGGACGAGCTATGGCTACACCTTC.

This clone was recorded once. This sequence joins TRBV3-1 (or the pseudogene TRBV3-2) and TRBJ2-1; perhaps TRBD2 as D (6 bases). Germline loops: CDR1 LGHDT, CDR2 YNNKEL (reference sequence). This CDR3 is built from 14 residues. V was pared by 3 bases and J by 9 bases, with 15 bases between. CDR3 nucleotides: TGTGCCAGCAGCCAGGCCGGCGGGGCAACTGAGCAGTTCTTC. This gives the protein CASSQAGGATEQFF.

The V call is TRBV25-1, the J call TRBJ1-4; maybe TRBD1 (6 bases). This CDR3 contains 17 residues. Germline V gives CDR1 MGHDK, CDR2 SYGVNS. Trimming removed 3 bases from V and 11 bases from J, with 25 bases in between. DNA for the CDR3: TGTGCCAGCAGTGATCTCGAATTTCGTCAGGGGACACAGAAACTGTTTTTT. It translates to CASSDLEFRQGTQKLFF. Looking up the rest from reference TRBV25-1 and TRBJ1-4 gives the full variable domain: EADIYQTPRYLVIGTGKKITLECSQTMGHDKMYWYQQDPGMELHLIHYSYGVNSTEKGDLSSESTVSRIRTEHFPLTLESARPSHTSQYLCASSDLEFRQGTQKLFFGSGTQLSVL.

The gene calls are TRBV11-1 and TRBJ2-7; D possibly corresponds to TRBD1 (6 bases). Germline CDR1 SGHAT, CDR2 FQDESV (reference sequence). This CDR3 is built from 14 residues. V lost 1 base, J lost 4 bases, and 11 bases lay in between. Here the CDR3 reads CASSLGTAVYEQYF. The CDR3 region has the DNA TGTGCCAGCAGCTTAGGGACAGCGGTTTACGAGCAGTACTTC.

The rearrangement joins TRBV19 to TRBJ2-7; 8 nucleotides align to TRBD1. This CDR3 spans 14 amino acids. The J segment lost 3 bases and the V segment lost 5 bases, leaving 6 bases of the junction unmatched. Germline CDR1 reads LNHDA; CDR2 reads SQIVND (reference sequence). The chain's CDR3 is CASSSGTGYYEQYF. CDR3 DNA: TGTGCCAGTAGTTCCGGGACAGGATACTACGAGCAGTACTTC.

The chain uses TRBV12-3 or TRBV12-4 and TRBJ1-1, with D possibly matching TRBD1 (5 bases). V was trimmed by 5 bases and J by 6 bases, leaving 7 bases between them. This CDR3 has 11 residues. CDR3 region: CASSRQPEAFF. The CDR3 coding sequence is TGTGCCAGCAGTCGACAGCCTGAAGCTTTCTTT.

The chain has TRBV2 and TRBJ1-1; 7 bases are a match to TRBD1. The ends lost 8 bases at V and 4 bases at J; junction bases unmatched: 13. Germline CDR1 and CDR2: SNHLY and FYNNEI. The length of the CDR3 is 15 residues. The CDR3 DNA reads as TGTGCCAGCCTAATACCAGGGGGTGGTATCACTGAAGCTTTCTTT. It is translated as CASLIPGGGITEAFF.

The J gene is TRBJ2-1, the V gene TRBV11-2, with TRBD1 matching over 8 bases. The V gene's germline CDR1 is SGHAT and CDR2 FQNNGV. V lost 5 bases and J lost 4; bases outside the gene matches: 13. The length of the CDR3 is 17 residues. CDR3 region: CASSPFPGQEFYNEQFF. CDR3 DNA sequence: TGTGCCAGCAGCCCGTTCCCGGGACAGGAATTTTACAATGAGCAGTTCTTC.

The gene calls are TRBV3-1 (or the pseudogene TRBV3-2) and TRBJ2-1; 9 bases map to TRBD1. J gave up 8 bases and V 4 bases, and 9 bases lay outside the gene matches. Germline CDR1 and CDR2: LGHDT and YNNKEL (reference sequence). The CDR3 has 15 amino acids. In DNA, the CDR3 is TGTGCCAGCAGCCGCTACGGGACAGGGTACGATGAGCAGTTCTTC. Residues: CASSRYGTGYDEQFF.

The gene calls are TRBV7-9 and TRBJ2-1; 7 bases map to TRBD2. This CDR3 spans 16 amino acids. V was clipped by 5 bases and J by 1 base; unmatched bases: 8. Germline values: CDR1 SEHNR, CDR2 FQNEAQ (reference sequence). The CDR3 spells CASSPTGGISYNEQFF. The CDR3 DNA reads as TGTGCCAGCAGCCCCACCGGGGGGATTTCCTACAATGAGCAGTTCTTC.

The gene calls are TRBV5-1 and TRBJ1-2; D might be TRBD1 (5 bases). CDR3 size: 13 residues. Per germline, CDR1 SGHRS and CDR2 YFSETQ. V was shortened by 1 base and J by 6 bases, with 10 bases between the two germline ends. CDR3 loop: CASSLNEGNGYTF. The CDR3 bases are TGCGCCAGCAGCTTGAACGAGGGGAATGGCTACACCTTC.

This clone showed up just once. The chain combines TRBV6-1 with TRBJ1-2; D call uncertain. Between the trimmed V and J ends, which lost 0 bases and 4 bases, there was a span of 9 bases. The CDR3 covers 14 residues. Germline CDR1 MNHNS, CDR2 SASEGT. CDR3 sequence (DNA): TGTGCCAGCAGTGAAGCCGCCGGGCTCTATGGCTACACCTTC. The encoded protein is CASSEAAGLYGYTF.

The chain is built from TRBV9 and TRBJ2-3; 16 bases map to TRBD2. Germline V gene lookup returns CDR1 SGDLS and CDR2 YYNGEE. Trimming removed 2 bases from V and 6 bases from J; junction bases left unmatched: 9. The CDR3 has 18 amino acids. The CDR3 nucleotides are TGTGCCAGCAGCGTTGGAACCGGGACTAGCGGGAGGGGGGATACGCAGTATTTT. As protein: CASSVGTGTSGRGDTQYF.

The chain couples TRBV3-1 (or the pseudogene TRBV3-2) to TRBJ1-5; D is ambiguous. Germline CDR1 and CDR2: LGHDT and YNNKEL (reference sequence). Trimming pared 1 base from V and 2 bases from J, leaving 6 bases between. The CDR3 covers 14 residues. The DNA of the CDR3 is TGTGCCAGCAGCCAAGGGTCCGGCAATCAGCCCCAGCATTTT. The encoded protein is CASSQGSGNQPQHF.

This chain joins TRBV6-6 and TRBJ1-2; D gene uncertain. The ends were cut back, 2 bases at V and 1 base at J, with 8 bases in the middle. The germline V gene encodes CDR1 MNHNY and CDR2 SVGAGI (reference sequence). The CDR3 loop spans 14 amino acids. DNA of the CDR3: TGTGCCAGCAGTTACGGTACAATTAACTATGGCTACACCTTC. Amino acids: CASSYGTINYGYTF.

The chain combines TRBV28 with TRBJ1-4; 8 nucleotides match TRBD1. CDR1 is MDHEN and CDR2 is SYDVKM in the germline V gene. This CDR3 has 14 residues. V dropped 3 bases and J dropped 8; count of bases not matched to a gene: 5. The CDR3 nucleotides read TGTGCCAGCAGTTTGGGGACAGGTGTGGAAAAACTGTTTTTT. Amino acids: CASSLGTGVEKLFF.

The CDR3 protein is CASSPGQVKNQPQHF. CDR3 nucleotide sequence: TGTGCCAGCTCCCCGGGACAGGTGAAAAATCAGCCCCAGCATTTT. The chain links TRBV19 to TRBJ1-5, with 8 bases matching TRBD1. The trim removed 9 bases at V and 4 bases at J, leaving 11 bases unmatched. From germline, CDR1 is LNHDA and CDR2 SQIVND (reference sequence). The CDR3 loop spans 15 amino acids.

The CDR3: CASTPWGTEAFF. The CDR3 coding sequence is TGTGCCAGCACTCCCTGGGGCACTGAAGCTTTCTTT. The chain links TRBV28 to TRBJ1-1; D gene ambiguous. Trimming took off 7 bases at V and 4 bases at J, with 10 bases between the two ends. Germline V lookup: CDR1 MDHEN, CDR2 SYDVKM. The CDR3 has 12 residues.

The V gene is TRBV7-9, the J gene TRBJ1-6; D is uncertain. Trimming shortened V by 3 bases and J by 10 bases, and 10 bases separated the two germline ends. The CDR3 is made up of 13 amino acids. Germline assignment: CDR1 SEHNR and CDR2 FQNEAQ (reference sequence). CDR3 sequence: CASSFGGRSPLHF. CDR3 nucleotides: TGTGCCAGCAGCTTTGGCGGGAGGTCACCCCTCCACTTT.